This T cell receptor (beta chain) was retrieved from a study of blood T cell repertoires in COVID-19 (dated by TCRdb to 2018 to 2021). For the study in its entirety: Collaborator samples came from the United States, Italy and Spain and covered acute and convalescent phases of COVID-19. The samples were drawn from the first 160 participants of the ongoing ImmuneRACE study and from more than 1,000 subjects provided by 6 global collaborators. A de-identified subject ID, COVID-19 status, age in years and sex were almost always included in the sample metadata. The dataset comprised deeply sampled blood TCRbeta repertoires from subjects exposed to, actively infected with, or recovered from COVID-19. Where available, HLA class I and class II types were obtained from metadata supplied by the sample provider rather than from assay-based typing. The material from the prospective study consisted of cDNA or gDNA derived from T cells, B-cell-depleted T cells, or PBMCs. A freely available public database, intended as a resource for researchers studying the immune response to SARS-CoV-2, is where the repertoires were released.

TCRbeta CDR3 regions were amplified from genomic DNA using the immunoSEQ Assay, a bias-controlled multiplex PCR. The published analysis was carried out like this. Within the assay, amplification of reference gene primers was used to estimate how many nucleated cells each sample contained. Sequence reads were collapsed and filtered to measure the absolute abundance of every unique TCRbeta CDR3 rearrangement. For each sample, productive Simpson clonality was calculated as the square root of Simpson's diversity index over productive rearrangements. TCRdb re-hosts the immuneACCESS table, in-frame sequences only. Its copies lack some clones; in the studies checked, an unresolved V gene accounts for under half of them, and the cause for the rest is not known. V, J and clone size are those of that table, while D and trimming were read from the DNA. The sample data list about 200,000 clones, and nearly 90% of these were observed just once. The top ten clonotypes cover less than 0.7% of the sample.

For this clone: It has no known antigen specificity. Per-base qualities were not stored, and no clone one base away is much larger.

Each collaborating institution followed its own protocols to collect whole blood in K2EDTA tubes. For TCRbeta analysis, collaborators shipped samples as frozen whole blood, isolated PBMCs, or DNA extracted from either of those sample types. Broad study findings and their caveats: The amount of clinical and demographic metadata varied by source and participant and was provided uncurated.

This receptor was identified in a man aged 50-59 years with acute or convalescent COVID-19. Source material: peripheral blood.

The nucleotide sequence reads as follows: TGTGCCAGCAGCCCGACACTAGCGGGAGAAACCCAGTACTTC. This translates into CASSPTLAGETQYF. The chain links TRBV7-2 with TRBJ2-5; the junction holds 11 bases that match TRBD2. V trim: 5 bases; J trim: 8 bases; unmatched bases: 7. From cysteine to phenylalanine, the CDR3 is 14 amino acids long. The retained sequence is limited to the CDR3, 42 bases, with the frame set at the first base. The germline V gene gives CDR1 as SGHTA and CDR2 as FQGNSA.